The clone carrying this T cell receptor (beta chain) was picked up many times. Diagnosis rested on symptoms, serum thyroxine and TRAb, thyroid ultrasound, and orbital computed tomography. This entry belongs to a study of T cells in Graves' hyperthyroidism and ophthalmopathy. Across the whole study: The authors collected peripheral blood at initial diagnosis, before any treatment.

The V end was cut by 6 bases, the J end by 0 bases, with 15 bases between. The CDR3 is 15 amino acids. Looked up from germline, CDR1 is SNHLY and CDR2 is FYNNEI. RNA transcripts gave rise to amplified TCR beta CDR3 regions. First-round RT-PCR with HTBI primers amplified the TCR CDR3 region. TCRdb used MiXCR to reprocess the multiplex PCR reads, holding one entry per CDR3 protein. The data hold some 720,000 distinct CDR3 sequences, with 15% to 20% observed a single time. The chain has TRBV2 and TRBJ2-7; D call uncertain. The TCR was taken from a man aged 18 to 30 with Graves' hyperthyroidism. Sequenced: blood. Here the CDR3 reads CASRGLAASSYEQYF. As DNA, the CDR3 is TGTGCCAGCAGAGGCCTGGCGGCGAGCTCCTACGAGCAGTACTTC.